These 24 T cell receptor beta chains were sequenced from one sample in a study of T cells in Graves' hyperthyroidism and ophthalmopathy. Amplified TCR beta CDR3 regions came from RNA transcripts. An initial round of RT-PCR targeting the TCR CDR3 relied on the HTBI primer set. One entry per CDR3 protein, called by TCRdb with MiXCR from the multiplex PCR reads. Among roughly 570,000 distinct CDR3 sequences listed, roughly 50% were seen once. Source material: peripheral blood or thyroid tissue (not recorded which). These receptors all stem from a young woman with Graves' hyperthyroidism.

CDR3 residues: CSAAKTGATQYF. The CDR3 nucleotides read TGCAGCGCCGCCAAGACCGGGGCGACCCAGTACTTC. The chain recombines TRBV29-1 with TRBJ2-7; D assignment may be TRBD1 or TRBD2 (5 bases each). The J call may be mistaken, given a closer DNA end match to TRBJ2-5. The CDR3 has 12 residues. Germline CDR1 and CDR2: SQVTM and ANQGSEA.

This clonotype was seen many times. The rearrangement links TRBV5-6 to TRBJ1-4; unclear D gene. V lost 0 bases and J 7 bases, leaving 19 bases between the germline ends. Looked up from germline, CDR1 is SGHDT and CDR2 is YYEEEE. CDR3 length: 17 residues. CDR3: CASSLGWILSGAEKLFF. CDR3 sequence (DNA): TGTGCCAGCAGCTTGGGGTGGATCCTCTCCGGCGCTGAAAAACTGTTTTTT.

The V call is TRBV25-1, the J call TRBJ1-1; 9 bases are a match to TRBD1. J was trimmed by 0 bases and V by 2 bases; bases with no gene match: 4. The CDR3 extends over 16 amino acids. In germline, CDR1 is MGHDK, CDR2 SYGVNS. The CDR3: CASSETGTGMNTEAFF. For the CDR3, the DNA is TGTGCCAGCAGTGAAACCGGGACAGGGATGAACACTGAAGCTTTCTTT.

This clonotype was seen many times. The chain carries TRBV6-2 or TRBV6-3 and TRBJ2-5; TRBD2 matches at 13 bases. V trimming: 4 bases; J trimming: 4 bases; junction bases outside the gene matches: 9. Germline assignment: CDR1 MNHEY and CDR2 SVGEGT. The CDR3 spans 17 residues. CDR3 region: CASSSLAGGPIAETQYF. Written as DNA, the CDR3 is TGTGCCAGCAGTTCACTAGCGGGAGGGCCGATCGCAGAGACCCAGTACTTC.

The chain's CDR3 is CSVSREEYEQFF. Here the CDR3 DNA reads TGCAGTGTCTCGCGGGAGGAATATGAGCAGTTCTTC. The genes are TRBV20-1 and TRBJ2-7, with 8 nucleotides matching TRBD2. Near its end, the DNA agrees better with TRBJ2-1, so the J call may be wrong. This CDR3 spans 12 amino acids. Germline values: CDR1 DFQATT, CDR2 SNEGSKA (reference sequence).

In this sample, this clonotype turned up many times. The rearrangement links TRBV11-3 to TRBJ2-2; 7 positions agree with TRBD2. J was trimmed by 1 base and V by 5 bases; bases with no gene match: 7. The CDR3 runs to 16 residues. Germline CDR1 SGHNT, CDR2 YENEEA. The CDR3 protein is CASSRWERENTGELFF. The CDR3 DNA is TGTGCCAGCAGCCGATGGGAGCGGGAGAACACCGGGGAGCTGTTTTTT.

The chain is built from TRBV25-1 and TRBJ2-7; D may be TRBD1 (6 bases). The germline CDR1 and CDR2 sequences are MGHDK and SYGVNS. The CDR3 loop spans 11 amino acids. V dropped 2 bases and J dropped 11 bases, with 10 bases sitting between them. CDR3 in DNA: TGTGCCAGCAGTGAAGGGGACACAGAGTACTTC. Translating gives CASSEGDTEYF.

This clonotype has a count of ten or more. This chain links TRBV27 with TRBJ1-2, with TRBD1 identical over 7 bases. V was pared by 4 bases and J by 4 bases, with 6 bases of the junction left unmatched. The CDR3 contains 14 residues. Germline V gene sequence: CDR1 MNHEY, CDR2 SMNVEV (reference sequence). CDR3 loop: CASSSPGQTYGYTF. The CDR3 DNA sequence: TGTGCCAGCAGTTCACCGGGACAGACCTATGGCTACACCTTC.

This clonotype has a count of ten or more. The genes are TRBV7-9 and TRBJ1-2; 7 nucleotides align to TRBD1. V lost 6 bases and J lost 0; bases outside the gene matches: 7. The CDR3 covers 15 residues. Germline V gene sequence: CDR1 SEHNR, CDR2 FQNEAQ (reference sequence). The DNA of the CDR3 is TGTGCCAGCAGGGGACAGAGATATTCTAACTATGGCTACACCTTC. It translates to CASRGQRYSNYGYTF.

This clonotype was picked up many times. The chain uses TRBV7-9 and TRBJ2-5; weak D call: TRBD2 (6 bases). This CDR3 region has 14 residues. Trimming stripped 5 bases from V and 4 bases from J, with 14 bases between. Germline CDR1 SEHNR, CDR2 FQNEAQ (reference sequence). The CDR3 nucleotides read TGTGCCAGCAGCCTCAGGAGGGGAAGAGAGACCCAGTACTTC. Amino acids: CASSLRRGRETQYF.

A word on this clonotype: Given a much more abundant clone one base away, this may be a read error. The chain couples TRBV6-1 to TRBJ2-7; TRBD1 matches 10 bases. V trimming: 6 bases; J trimming: 0 bases; junction bases outside the gene matches: 8. The CDR3 consists of 16 residues. From germline, CDR1 is MNHNS and CDR2 SASEGT. Written as DNA, the CDR3 is TGTGCCAGCAGCTGGGCCGGGACAGGGGACTCCTACGAGCAGTACTTC. It codes for CASSWAGTGDSYEQYF.

The chain recombines TRBV24-1 with TRBJ1-5; 10 nucleotides match TRBD1. V dropped 6 bases and J dropped 2; count of bases not matched to a gene: 6. The CDR3 has 16 amino acids. Per germline, CDR1 KGHDR and CDR2 SFDVKD. DNA for the CDR3: TGTGCCACCAGTACCGACAGGGGGCTTGGCAATCAGCCCCAGCATTTT. It codes for CATSTDRGLGNQPQHF.

With regard to this clonotype: Since the CDR3 does not end with the conserved phenylalanine or tryptophan, this likely comes from a read error. The chain recombines TRBV24-1 with TRBJ2-6; no clear D. The CDR3 has 8 residues. Trimming removed 5 bases from V and 15 bases from J, with 1 base in between. Germline lookup yields CDR1 KGHDR and CDR2 SFDVKD. This CDR3 is CATSALTS. The CDR3 nucleotides are TGTGCCACCAGTGCCCTGACTAGC.

This clonotype was recorded at least ten times. The chain uses TRBV27 and TRBJ1-1, with 8 bases that match TRBD1. V dropped 5 bases and J dropped 0; count of bases not matched to a gene: 8. Germline lookup yields CDR1 MNHEY and CDR2 SMNVEV (reference sequence). This CDR3 comprises 16 residues. CDR3 bases: TGTGCCAGCAGTACTTGGACAGGGAGCATGAACACTGAAGCTTTCTTT. It yields the protein CASSTWTGSMNTEAFF.

The chain joins TRBV29-1 to TRBJ2-3; 9 positions agree with TRBD2. The CDR3 is 15 residues long. Germline trimming cut 7 bases from V and 0 bases from J; bases unmatched to any gene: 8. CDR1 and CDR2 (germline): SQVTM, ANQGSEA. CDR3 sequence (DNA): TGCAGCGCTAACCTAGCGGGGCCAAGCACAGATACGCAGTATTTT. It encodes CSANLAGPSTDTQYF.

There are many counts of this clonotype. The rearrangement uses TRBV5-6 and TRBJ1-1, with a weak D call TRBD1 (5 bases). Trimming took off 6 bases at V and 11 bases at J, with 23 bases between the two ends. This CDR3 contains 14 residues. Germline V gives CDR1 SGHDT, CDR2 YYEEEE. The CDR3 loop is CASTIGRGGVSAFF. The CDR3 coding sequence is TGTGCCAGCACTATCGGCAGAGGAGGGGTCTCCGCTTTCTTT.

The chain has TRBV28 and TRBJ2-3; tentative D call: TRBD2 (6 bases). V was cut by 6 bases and J by 8 bases, with 15 bases left in between. Per germline, CDR1 MDHEN and CDR2 SYDVKM. CDR3 size: 13 residues. The CDR3 DNA reads as TGTGCCAGCAGGGCTCGGAGTAGCGGTACGCAGTATTTT. Encoded protein: CASRARSSGTQYF. The full variable domain, rest sourced from reference TRBV28 and TRBJ2-3, is DVKVTQSSRYLVKRTGEKVFLECVQDMDHENMFWYRQDPGLGLRLIYFSYDVKMKEKGDIPEGYSVSREKKERFSLILESASTNQTSMYLCASRARSSGTQYFGPGTRLTVL.

Only a few counts were recorded for this clonotype. With a much larger clone just one base away, this may be a read error. The V gene is TRBV9, the J gene TRBJ2-7; D call uncertain. V lost 0 bases to trimming and J lost 6 bases, with 10 bases between them. CDR3 length: 13 amino acids. The germline CDR1 and CDR2 sequences are SGDLS and YYNGEE. CDR3 coding DNA: TGTGCCAGCAGCGTAGGTCCGACGGGCGAGCAGTACTTC. Translating gives CASSVGPTGEQYF.

The chain employs TRBV11-1 and TRBJ2-5; the match to TRBD2 covers 10 bases. J lost 4 bases, V lost 6 bases, and 14 bases had no gene match. This CDR3 is 17 amino acids long. The germline V gene has CDR1 SGHAT and CDR2 FQDESV (reference sequence). The DNA for the CDR3 is TGTGCCAGCAGTTCCCTCGGAAGTATAGCGGGAGGAGAGACCCAGTACTTC. Translation gives CASSSLGSIAGGETQYF.

The chain couples TRBV18 to TRBJ2-7, with TRBD1 as a possible D gene (6 bases). V lost 5 bases and J 4 bases, leaving 15 bases between the germline ends. The germline CDR1 and CDR2 sequences are KGHSH and LQKENI. The CDR3 is 14 residues long. The CDR3 is CASSFTGTPYEQYF. The CDR3 nucleotides read TGTGCCAGCTCATTTACCGGGACACCTTACGAGCAGTACTTC. The full variable domain, its missing parts supplied by reference TRBV18 and TRBJ2-7, is NAGVMQNPRHLVRRRGQEARLRCSPMKGHSHVYWYRQLPEEGLKFMVYLQKENIIDESGMPKERFSAEFPKEGPSILRIQQVVRGDSAAYFCASSFTGTPYEQYFGPGTRLTVT.

J is TRBJ1-1 and V is TRBV18; D may be TRBD1 (5 bases). The V and J ends lost 2 bases and 6 bases respectively, with 10 bases between them. The CDR3 is 13 residues long. Per germline, CDR1 KGHSH and CDR2 LQKENI. The CDR3 nucleotides are TGTGCCAGCTCACCAGTCAGGGAGGCTGAAGCTTTCTTT. Protein: CASSPVREAEAFF.

Many counts were recorded for this clonotype. The chain links TRBV25-1 to TRBJ1-1; no definite D call. Germline lookup yields CDR1 MGHDK and CDR2 SYGVNS. The CDR3 contains 14 residues. V gave up 8 bases and J gave up 4 bases, with 17 bases separating them. CDR3 region: CASSNRRGGTEAFF. The CDR3 region has the DNA TGTGCCAGCTCTAACAGACGGGGAGGCACTGAAGCTTTCTTT.

The gene calls are TRBV24-1 and TRBJ2-1; D may match TRBD1 or TRBD2 (5 bases each). V lost 9 bases and J lost 2, with 10 bases in between. The CDR3 covers 13 residues. Germline values: CDR1 KGHDR, CDR2 SFDVKD. In nucleotides, the CDR3 is TGTGCCACCGGTTTGGGGGCCTACAATGAGCAGTTCTTC. It yields the protein CATGLGAYNEQFF.

The rearrangement joins TRBV6-5 to TRBJ1-6; 9 positions agree with TRBD1. The CDR3 runs to 15 residues. The J segment lost 1 base and the V segment lost 6 bases, leaving 1 base of the junction unmatched. Germline CDR1 is MNHEY and CDR2 is SVGAGI. The CDR3: CASRGQGSYNSPLHF. The CDR3 region has the DNA TGTGCCAGCAGAGGACAGGGGTCCTATAATTCACCCCTCCACTTT.